Listed below are T cell receptor beta chains from one sample, sequenced in a study of OX40 agonist ivuxolimab in advanced cancers. TCRdb's copy holds only in-frame clones and misses some; the assay was immunoSEQ multiplex PCR. This table holds under 90,000 clones, approximately 89% found once. The sequenced sample was CD4+ or CD8+ T cells sorted from blood, obtained in a trial of the OX40 agonist ivuxolimab. These receptors originate from an adult with an advanced solid tumor such as melanoma, head and neck, liver or kidney cancer. Both conserved end residues are part of each CDR3. Clone size is shown for a subset of rows, as once, few, many or a class of expanded clone.

>TRBJ1-2|TRBV6-1|-
CASSGSTGGSYGYTF
>TRBJ2-2|TRBV5-1|-
CASTVDPIGTGELFF
>TRBJ1-3|TRBV9|-
CASSVDSGAGGNTIYF
>TRBJ1-2|TRBV5-1|-
CASSLEGQGRGYTF
>TRBJ1-1|TRBV19|-
CASSIRPAGTEAFF
>TRBJ2-5|TRBV30|-
CAWSSQDRGAGTQYF
>TRBJ2-7|TRBV10-3|-
CATSLGGTGTTYEQYF
>TRBJ2-7|TRBV6-4|-
CASRLTGTGPYEQYF
>TRBJ2-1|TRBV28|once
CASSPYRGLATHNEQFF
>TRBJ2-3|TRBV19|once
CASSQGDLRKDTQYF
>TRBJ1-2|TRBV10-3|-
CATRGAGGGYGYTF
>TRBJ2-7|TRBV28|-
CASSLLTGSIYEQYF
>TRBJ1-1|TRBV30|-
CAWRRIRNTEAFF
>TRBJ2-5|TRBV12-5|-
CASAQGTSGNTYQETQYF
>TRBJ2-1|TRBV5-4|-
CASSLDRTSGNNEQFF
>TRBJ2-3|TRBV11-2|once
CASSLDGGETDTQYF
>TRBJ1-1|TRBV7-8|-
CASSLWAGNTEAFF
>TRBJ2-3|TRBV19|-
CASSIGTSPDTQYF
>TRBJ2-3|TRBV2|-
CASTPTRFKDTQYF
>TRBJ2-5|TRBV5-1|-
CASSLGGTTQETQYF
>TRBJ1-5|TRBV4-2|-
CASSQAWDRDSNQPQHF
>TRBJ2-2|TRBV28|-
CASKGDRADTGELFF
>TRBJ2-5|TRBV28|-
CASSRGLRAYQETQYF
>TRBJ2-7|TRBV5-1|-
CASSLDGQGAEQYF
>TRBJ2-7|TRBV27|-
CASSFQGASSYEQYF
>TRBJ2-1|TRBV29-1|-
CSGTSFNEQFF
>TRBJ1-6|TRBV30|-
CAWSTWNSPLHF
>TRBJ1-2|TRBV30|-
CAWSGTADNYGYTF
>TRBJ2-7|TRBV7-8|-
CASSLGGTYEQYF
>TRBJ2-1|TRBV6-1|-
CASSGTLANLFNEQFF
>TRBJ1-4|TRBV2|-
CASSVSRDEKLFF
>TRBJ1-4|TRBV15|-
CATSRDPPGEKLFF
>TRBJ2-3|TRBV30|once
CAWSPWTVGSTDTQYF
>TRBJ2-7|TRBV5-5|-
CASSDRVDEQYF
>TRBJ2-1|TRBV11-2|-
CASSYHNEQFF
>TRBJ2-3|TRBV7-8|-
CASSSRGTDTQYF
>TRBJ2-7|TRBV5-8|-
CASSRDRQSSYEQYF
>TRBJ2-7|TRBV7-7|-
CASSPLGGAVNEQYF
>TRBJ1-3|TRBV11-2|-
CASSSGEVGNTIYF
>TRBJ2-5|TRBV6-1|-
CASSEARSGQTQYF